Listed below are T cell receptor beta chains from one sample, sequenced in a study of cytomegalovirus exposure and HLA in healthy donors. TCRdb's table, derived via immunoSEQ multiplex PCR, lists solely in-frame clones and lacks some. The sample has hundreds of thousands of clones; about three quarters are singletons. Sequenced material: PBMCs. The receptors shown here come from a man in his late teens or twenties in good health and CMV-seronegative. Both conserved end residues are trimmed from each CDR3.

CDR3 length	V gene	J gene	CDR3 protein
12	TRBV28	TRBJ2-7	ASSLYKDSYEQY
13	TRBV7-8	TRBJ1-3	ASSLAQGSGNTIY
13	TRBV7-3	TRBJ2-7	ASSVNGQALYEQY
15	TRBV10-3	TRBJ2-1	AISDAVGGIRYNEQF
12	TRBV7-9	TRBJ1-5	ASSQGGEAQPQH
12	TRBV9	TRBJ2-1	ASSVELAGAEQF
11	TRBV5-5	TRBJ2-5	ASSVTGSETQY
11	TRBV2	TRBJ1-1	ASSSTGSTEAF
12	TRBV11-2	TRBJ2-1	ASSFDRNYNEQF
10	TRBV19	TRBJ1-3	ASRGDRNTIY
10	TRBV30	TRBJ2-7	AWRGDSYEQY
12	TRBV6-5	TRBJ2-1	ASRGGRSYNEQF
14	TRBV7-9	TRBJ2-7	ASSLWERGRSYEQY
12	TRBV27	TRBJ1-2	ASSLQGAEYGYT